Shown below are 23 T cell receptor beta chains from a single sample sequenced in a study of cytomegalovirus exposure and HLA in healthy donors. PCR employed 60 Vbeta and 13 Jbeta primers. Assay used: immunoSEQ multiplex PCR; TCRdb lists only in-frame clones, some missing. The sample lists under 200,000 clones; roughly 85% were seen once. Sequencing was carried out using PBMCs. The receptors shown here come from a woman in her late teens or twenties in good health and CMV-seronegative.

V is TRBV27 and J is TRBJ2-7; 10 bases agree with TRBD2. CDR3 length equals 14 residues. Germline V gene lookup returns CDR1 MNHEY and CDR2 SMNVEV (reference sequence). V lost 5 bases, J lost 3 bases, and 4 bases stayed unmatched. The CDR3 is CASSSGRANYEQYF. The CDR3 DNA sequence: TGTGCCAGCAGTAGCGGGAGGGCTAACTACGAGCAGTACTTC.

V is TRBV28 and J is TRBJ1-3; TRBD1 matches 7 bases. Germline V gene sequence: CDR1 MDHEN, CDR2 SYDVKM. This CDR3 contains 15 residues. The V segment lost 5 bases and the J segment 3 bases; nucleotides outside the gene matches: 7. CDR3: CASSTRTGHGNTIYF. The CDR3 bases are TGTGCCAGCAGTACCCGGACAGGTCATGGAAACACCATATATTTT.

The V call is TRBV28, the J call TRBJ2-1, with D perhaps TRBD1 (5 bases). The CDR3 loop spans 14 amino acids. Deletions cut 2 bases from V and 10 bases from J, with 15 bases between. CDR1 and CDR2 (germline): MDHEN, SYDVKM. Here the CDR3 DNA reads TGTGCCAGCAGTTTACCGCAGGGTAGGCGCGAGCAGTTCTTC. Translating gives CASSLPQGRREQFF. The variable domain in full, completed from reference TRBV28 and TRBJ2-1, reads DVKVTQSSRYLVKRTGEKVFLECVQDMDHENMFWYRQDPGLGLRLIYFSYDVKMKEKGDIPEGYSVSREKKERFSLILESASTNQTSMYLCASSLPQGRREQFFGPGTRLTVL.

DNA of the CDR3: TGTGCCAGTAGTATACAACAGGGATTACAGTATTTT. This translates into CASSIQQGLQYF. The gene calls are TRBV19 and TRBJ2-3; perhaps TRBD1 as D (6 bases). With 2 bases removed from V and 12 bases from J, the gap between germline ends came to 12 bases. CDR1 LNHDA and CDR2 SQIVND come from the germline V gene (reference sequence). The CDR3 is 12 amino acids.

The chain uses TRBV27 and TRBJ1-2; D gene uncertain. Deletions cut 2 bases from V and 0 bases from J, with 10 bases between. The germline V gene encodes CDR1 MNHEY and CDR2 SMNVEV (reference sequence). The CDR3 runs 15 residues. CDR3: CASSLMGRTNYGYTF. The CDR3 DNA is TGTGCCAGCAGTTTAATGGGCAGAACTAACTATGGCTACACCTTC.

This sequence joins TRBV9 and TRBJ2-1; 11 bases are shared with TRBD2. CDR3 size: 15 residues. V shed 5 bases, J shed 2 bases, and the junction held 3 bases outside the gene matches. Per the germline V gene, CDR1 is SGDLS and CDR2 is YYNGEE. CDR3: CASSLAGGPYNEQFF. The CDR3 nucleotides are TGTGCCAGCAGTTTAGCGGGAGGGCCCTACAATGAGCAGTTCTTC.

This chain connects TRBV7-9 to TRBJ2-5, with 11 bases that match TRBD2. The junction had 5 bases not matched to a gene; V was cut back by 4 bases and J by 1 base. The CDR3 runs 16 residues. Germline-derived CDR1 and CDR2 are SEHNR and FQNEAQ (reference sequence). The CDR3 region has the DNA TGTGCCAGCAGCTCCCTAGCGGGAGGTTTCCAAGAGACCCAGTACTTC. Protein sequence: CASSSLAGGFQETQYF.

V usage is TRBV9 and J usage is TRBJ2-1, with TRBD2 identical over 10 bases. CDR3 length: 16 residues. CDR1 and CDR2 from the germline V gene are SGDLS and YYNGEE. V gave up 3 bases and J gave up 8 bases; unmatched junction bases: 11. The chain's CDR3 is CASSETSGRASDEQFF. In DNA, the CDR3 is TGTGCCAGCAGCGAGACCAGCGGGAGGGCGTCCGATGAGCAGTTCTTC.

J is TRBJ2-7 and V is TRBV4-3; a weak D match, TRBD1 (6 bases). Trimming shortened V by 0 bases and J by 4 bases, and 13 bases separated the two germline ends. Germline V CDR1 and CDR2: LGHNA, YSLEER. The CDR3 has 15 amino acids. The DNA of the CDR3 is TGCGCCAGCAGCCAAGAACCCAACAGGGTGTACGAGCAGTACTTC. Translation: CASSQEPNRVYEQYF.

The V gene is TRBV7-2, the J gene TRBJ1-2, with D possibly TRBD1 on 6 matching bases. This CDR3 is 13 amino acids long. Germline V CDR1 and CDR2: SGHTA, FQGNSA. V lost 5 bases, J lost 4 bases, and 11 bases lay in between. CDR3 sequence: CASSDDRSYGYTF. The CDR3 DNA is TGTGCCAGCAGCGACGACAGGTCCTATGGCTACACCTTC.

The chain has TRBV9 and TRBJ1-1; 8 nucleotides align to TRBD1. Germline V gene lookup returns CDR1 SGDLS and CDR2 YYNGEE. The length of the CDR3 is 13 residues. Trimming cost V 2 bases and J 4 bases; bases outside gene matches: 1. CDR3 nucleotide sequence: TGTGCCAGCAGCGTCACAGGGGGCACTGAAGCTTTCTTT. It is translated as CASSVTGGTEAFF.

The chain links TRBV11-3 to TRBJ2-1; D may be TRBD2 (5 bases). Trimming left V 3 bases short and J 8 bases short, with 11 bases between. The CDR3 loop spans 13 amino acids. Germline lookup yields CDR1 SGHNT and CDR2 YENEEA. CDR3 nucleotides: TGTGCCAGCAGCTTTTCTAGCAGAGATGAGCAGTTCTTC. It codes for CASSFSSRDEQFF.

The chain couples TRBV5-1 to TRBJ2-5; TRBD1 matches 7 bases. The V and J ends lost 0 bases and 3 bases, in that order; junction bases with no gene match: 11. The CDR3 consists of 17 residues. From germline, CDR1 is SGHRS and CDR2 YFSETQ. CDR3 in amino acids: CASSLAEGGAHEETQYF. In nucleotides, the CDR3 is TGCGCCAGCAGCTTGGCCGAAGGGGGCGCCCATGAAGAGACCCAGTACTTC. The full variable domain, in which reference TRBV5-1 and TRBJ2-5 provide the parts outside the CDR3, is KAGVTQTPRYLIKTRGQQVTLSCSPISGHRSVSWYQQTPGQGLQFLFEYFSETQRNKGNFPGRFSGRQFSNSRSEMNVSTLELGDSALYLCASSLAEGGAHEETQYFGPGTRLLVL.

The chain is built from TRBV5-5 and TRBJ1-3; a weak D match, TRBD1 (6 bases). Germline V lookup: CDR1 SGHKS, CDR2 YYEKEE (reference sequence). This CDR3 comprises 16 residues. The V end was cut by 0 bases, the J end by 1 base, with 11 bases between. CDR3 amino acids: CASSLAGQGSGNTIYF. DNA of the CDR3: TGTGCCAGCAGCTTGGCCGGCCAGGGGTCTGGAAACACCATATATTTT.

V usage is TRBV6-1 and J usage is TRBJ2-5, with TRBD1 matching 9 bases. The J call is uncertain, as TRBJ2-7 better fits the DNA end. Germline V CDR1 and CDR2: MNHNS, SASEGT. This CDR3 spans 16 amino acids. CDR3 sequence (DNA): TGTGCCAGCAGTGAAGTCGGGACAGGGAAGTCCTACGAGCAGTACTTC. It encodes CASSEVGTGKSYEQYF.

This rearrangement joins TRBV28 to TRBJ1-2; D might be TRBD1 (6 bases). The CDR3 is 14 residues long. Trimming pared 5 bases from V and 4 bases from J, leaving 14 bases between. Germline CDR1 reads MDHEN; CDR2 reads SYDVKM. The CDR3 region is CASSPWTATYGYTF. As DNA, the CDR3 is TGTGCCAGCAGTCCGTGGACAGCGACCTATGGCTACACCTTC.

CDR3 coding DNA: TGTGCCAGCAGCTTAGCCGGGAGGGCCTCGAGGAATGAGCAGTTCTTC. Translation gives CASSLAGRASRNEQFF. The chain is built from TRBV11-2 and TRBJ2-1; 8 nucleotides match TRBD2. Germline V gives CDR1 SGHAT, CDR2 FQNNGV. V dropped 1 base and J dropped 7; count of bases not matched to a gene: 9. The CDR3 is 16 amino acids. Full variable domain (missing parts from reference TRBV11-2 and TRBJ2-1): EAGVAQSPRYKIIEKRQSVAFWCNPISGHATLYWYQQILGQGPKLLIQFQNNGVVDDSQLPKDRFSAERLKGVDSTLKIQPAKLEDSAVYLCASSLAGRASRNEQFFGPGTRLTVL.

The chain joins TRBV7-2 to TRBJ1-4, with D possibly TRBD1 on 6 matching bases. The ends were cut back, 1 base at V and 5 bases at J, with 11 bases in the middle. CDR3 length: 15 amino acids. CDR1 SGHTA and CDR2 FQGNSA come from the germline V gene. Here the CDR3 DNA reads TGTGCCAGCAGCTTAGGTTGGCAGGGGAATGAAAAACTGTTTTTT. The encoded protein is CASSLGWQGNEKLFF.

V gene TRBV27 combines with J gene TRBJ1-2; tentative D call: TRBD1 (6 bases). The V end was cut by 6 bases, the J end by 4 bases, with 24 bases between. This CDR3 region has 17 residues. Germline values: CDR1 MNHEY, CDR2 SMNVEV (reference sequence). The CDR3 protein is CASSGIRDNPSGYGYTF. The CDR3 DNA is TGTGCCAGCAGCGGGATTCGGGACAACCCTTCGGGCTATGGCTACACCTTC.

The rearrangement links TRBV7-8 to TRBJ2-2; 8 bases align to TRBD2. Germline lookup yields CDR1 SGHVS and CDR2 FQNEAQ. Trimming at V came to 2 bases and at J to 0 bases, leaving 2 bases not matched to a gene. The CDR3 sequence is 16 residues long. In nucleotides, the CDR3 is TGTGCCAGCAGCTTACGTAGCGGGGCGAACACCGGGGAGCTGTTTTTT. Amino acids: CASSLRSGANTGELFF.

A single count supports this clone. One end of the junction varies from germline; a read error may be responsible. The chain recombines TRBV7-9 with TRBJ2-3; 7 bases are shared with TRBD2. The germline gives CDR1 SEHNR, CDR2 FQNEAQ (reference sequence). The CDR3 runs to 15 residues. The CDR3, as DNA: TGTTCCAGCAGACTAGGCGGGAGTGCGAAAGATACGCAGTATTTT. Its protein is CSSRLGGSAKDTQYF. Drawing the rest from reference TRBV7-9 and TRBJ2-3, the complete variable domain is DTGVSQNPRHKITKRGQNVTFRCDPISEHNRLYWYRQTLGQGPEFLTYFQNEAQLEKSRLLSDRFSAERPKGSFSTLEIQRTEQGDSAMYLCSSRLGGSAKDTQYFGPGTRLTVL.

This clone was seen more than once but under ten times. This chain joins TRBV7-2 and TRBJ2-7; TRBD2 aligns across 13 bases. The CDR3 has 16 amino acids. V trimming: 6 bases; J trimming: 7 bases; junction bases outside the gene matches: 12. Germline CDR1 is SGHTA and CDR2 is FQGNSA. The CDR3 here is CASSTGTSGTPREQYF. The CDR3 nucleotides are TGTGCCAGCAGTACTGGGACTAGCGGGACTCCGAGGGAGCAGTACTTC.

The chain joins TRBV27 to TRBJ1-1, with TRBD1 identical over 10 bases. Per germline, CDR1 MNHEY and CDR2 SMNVEV (reference sequence). The CDR3 runs 14 residues. The V segment lost 6 bases and the J segment 10 bases; nucleotides outside the gene matches: 11. The chain's CDR3 is CASRGQGTSTGAFF. CDR3 DNA: TGTGCCAGCAGGGGACAGGGGACTTCAACCGGAGCTTTCTTT.